Reported below is one TCR beta chain. The target antigen is unknown. This sample stems from a study of pediatric ulcerative colitis. Repertoires were generated with immunoSEQ multiplex PCR, while TCRdb's copy carries only in-frame clones and drops some. Here the sample spans 20,000 to 25,000 clones, about 67% being singletons. Study results and caveats: No controls had the two rectal clonotypes shared by ulcerative colitis patients.

One to two pinch biopsies were taken from the rectum during colonoscopy. Trimming pared 1 base from V and 1 base from J, leaving 8 bases between. CDR1 MNHNS and CDR2 SASEGT come from the germline V gene. The CDR3 is 14 amino acids. V is TRBV6-1 and J is TRBJ2-7; D is unclear. This clonotype was obtained from a boy aged 5-17 years with severe ulcerative colitis. Source material: gut tissue. In DNA, the CDR3 is TGTGCCAGCAGTGAAGTAGTTGAGTCCTACGAGCAGTACTTC. Its protein is CASSEVVESYEQYF.